The 29 T cell receptor beta chains below come from one sample, sequenced in a study of monozygotic twins with inflammatory bowel disease. Each CDR3 protein gets one entry in TCRdb, which reprocessed the 5' RACE reads and gives no DNA. The repertoire shows approximately 380,000 distinct CDR3 sequences; the top ten hold around 2.6%. Sequenced input: blood. The source of these receptors is a human donor with ulcerative colitis or Crohn's disease, or a healthy co-twin of an affected twin (not recorded which).

CDR3: CASSPPGLVTGELFF. The chain couples TRBV6-1 to TRBJ2-2; TCRdb picks TRBD2, but there is no DNA to check that call. Germline V gene data show CDR1 as MNHNS and CDR2 as SASEGT. CDR3 length equals 15 residues.

The V and J genes are TRBV6-1 and TRBJ1-2. This CDR3 is built from 13 residues. Germline lookup yields CDR1 MNHNS and CDR2 SASEGT. The CDR3 loop is CASSVAPDYGYTF.

The chain recombines TRBV11-1 with TRBJ1-4; the TCRdb call, TRBD1, lacks DNA for checking. CDR3 length equals 18 residues. In germline, CDR1 is SGHAT, CDR2 FQDESV (reference sequence). This CDR3 is CASSYRRDSVATNEKLFF.

V gene TRBV20-1 combines with J gene TRBJ2-3; TCRdb returns TRBD2, unconfirmable since there is no DNA. The CDR3 has 17 amino acids. Germline-derived CDR1 and CDR2 are DFQATT and SNEGSKA (reference sequence). CDR3 sequence reads: CSALRLAGGHSTDTQYF.

This chain connects TRBV6-2 or TRBV6-3 to TRBJ1-1; with no DNA, the TCRdb D assignment of TRBD1 cannot be verified. The CDR3 runs 14 residues. Germline CDR1 reads MNHEY; CDR2 reads SVGEGT. CDR3 protein: CASSYVGQGSPGFF.

The gene calls are TRBV7-8 and TRBJ1-1; TCRdb proposes TRBD1, but this gene call is untestable without DNA. The CDR3 has 14 amino acids. Germline-derived CDR1 and CDR2 are SGHVS and FQNEAQ. CDR3 residues: CASSLVRDRHEAFF.

This rearrangement joins TRBV12-3 or TRBV12-4 to TRBJ1-1; TCRdb returns TRBD1, unconfirmable since there is no DNA. This CDR3 is built from 13 residues. CDR3 protein: CASTHPGGTEAFF.

V and J are TRBV20-1 and TRBJ1-1; no DNA is available, so the TRBD1 call from TCRdb remains unchecked. CDR1 and CDR2 from the germline V gene are DFQATT and SNEGSKA (reference sequence). The CDR3 consists of 14 residues. The chain's CDR3 is CSAGARVWNTEAFF.

V gene TRBV20-1 combines with J gene TRBJ1-6. The germline gives CDR1 DFQATT, CDR2 SNEGSKA (reference sequence). This CDR3 contains 14 residues. This CDR3 reads CSASQGSYNSPLHF.

The chain recombines TRBV24-1 with TRBJ2-7. The CDR3 has 14 amino acids. Germline values: CDR1 KGHDR, CDR2 SFDVKD. Here the CDR3 reads CATSAAGPHYEQYF.

The chain couples TRBV9 to TRBJ2-2; TCRdb gives TRBD1 as the D gene, but with no DNA this cannot be confirmed. The CDR3 has 15 amino acids. Germline values: CDR1 SGDLS, CDR2 YYNGEE. The CDR3 is CASSRRGTNTGELFF.

The chain couples TRBV4-3 to TRBJ2-3; TCRdb's D call, TRBD2, is unchecked because there is no DNA. There are 16 residues in the CDR3. Per germline, CDR1 LGHNA and CDR2 YSLEER. CDR3 loop: CASSSWEGKLTDTQYF.

This chain's CDR3 is CASSLGSWPPGTEAFF. The V call is TRBV5-1, the J call TRBJ1-1; TCRdb returns TRBD1, unconfirmable since there is no DNA. Germline lookup yields CDR1 SGHRS and CDR2 YFSETQ. The CDR3 runs to 16 residues.

The chain couples TRBV5-1 to TRBJ2-2. From germline, CDR1 is SGHRS and CDR2 YFSETQ. The CDR3 has 15 amino acids. CDR3 sequence: CASSLDGPNTGELFF.

The chain uses TRBV6-5 and TRBJ2-2; TCRdb selects TRBD2, and the lack of DNA leaves this call unchecked. This CDR3 has 17 residues. The germline gives CDR1 MNHEY, CDR2 SVGAGI. CDR3 in amino acids: CASSYVVAALNTGELFF.

The V gene is TRBV25-1, the J gene TRBJ1-4; the D call from TCRdb, TRBD1, cannot be confirmed without DNA. The length of the CDR3 is 18 residues. Germline loops: CDR1 MGHDK, CDR2 SYGVNS. The CDR3 here is CASSELGGQGATNEKLFF.

The CDR3 sequence: CSASSGGGSIEQFF. J is TRBJ2-1 and V is TRBV20-1; TCRdb's D call of TRBD2 is untestable without DNA. The CDR3 contains 14 residues. In germline, CDR1 is DFQATT, CDR2 SNEGSKA (reference sequence).

V usage is TRBV18 and J usage is TRBJ1-2; TCRdb proposes TRBD1, but this gene call is untestable without DNA. This CDR3 region has 14 residues. Germline lookup yields CDR1 KGHSH and CDR2 LQKENI. The CDR3 sequence: CASSPTSGLYGYTF.

The chain combines TRBV20-1 with TRBJ1-5; TCRdb lists TRBD1, though no DNA is available to test this call. The CDR3 runs to 14 residues. Germline loops: CDR1 DFQATT, CDR2 SNEGSKA (reference sequence). CDR3 sequence reads: CSARDSRGRQPQHF.

The chain recombines TRBV6-6 with TRBJ1-1; the D gene TCRdb calls, TRBD1, cannot be checked with no DNA. The CDR3 extends over 14 amino acids. Germline CDR1 MNHNY, CDR2 SVGAGI (reference sequence). The CDR3 is CASSDGTSNTEAFF.

The rearrangement joins TRBV6-1 to TRBJ2-6; TCRdb calls TRBD1, which cannot be checked without DNA. This CDR3 contains 17 residues. Germline V gene data show CDR1 as MNHNS and CDR2 as SASEGT. The CDR3 protein is CASSLAGTASGANVLTF.

V is TRBV2 and J is TRBJ2-7; TCRdb indicates TRBD1, and absent DNA this call remains unverified. The CDR3 is 13 amino acids. Per germline, CDR1 SNHLY and CDR2 FYNNEI. The CDR3: CASSGQGYYEQYF.

The genes are TRBV6-5 and TRBJ1-2; TCRdb calls TRBD1, which cannot be checked without DNA. This CDR3 is built from 15 residues. Germline V gene sequence: CDR1 MNHEY, CDR2 SVGAGI. CDR3: CASSYGDRNNYGYTF.

This sequence joins TRBV30 and TRBJ2-7; the TCRdb call, TRBD2, lacks DNA for checking. Germline V CDR1 and CDR2: GTSNPN, SVGIG (reference sequence). CDR3 length: 13 residues. The CDR3 sequence: CAWSVLGGLEQYF.

V gene TRBV14 combines with J gene TRBJ2-7. CDR3 length equals 15 residues. Germline loops: CDR1 SGHDN, CDR2 FVKESK. This CDR3 is CASSQDGFLSYEQYF.

The CDR3 protein is CASSLLLAGVSHEQLF. The chain is built from TRBV12-3 or TRBV12-4 and TRBJ2-1; TCRdb lists TRBD2, though no DNA is available to test this call. The CDR3 sequence is 16 residues long.

The chain carries TRBV27 and TRBJ2-7; TCRdb's D call, TRBD2, is unchecked because there is no DNA. Germline loops: CDR1 MNHEY, CDR2 SMNVEV (reference sequence). The CDR3 length is 15 residues. The CDR3 loop reads CASSQPRGALYEQYF.

The V call is TRBV11-1, the J call TRBJ1-6; the D call of TRBD1 rests on TCRdb alone, since no DNA is present to check it. The CDR3 totals 15 residues. Germline V CDR1 and CDR2: SGHAT, FQDESV (reference sequence). Here the CDR3 reads CASSLPGTGVTALHF.

The rearrangement uses TRBV19 and TRBJ2-5. The CDR3 extends over 14 amino acids. CDR1 is LNHDA and CDR2 is SQIVND in the germline V gene (reference sequence). Here the CDR3 reads CASRGVTGKETQYF.